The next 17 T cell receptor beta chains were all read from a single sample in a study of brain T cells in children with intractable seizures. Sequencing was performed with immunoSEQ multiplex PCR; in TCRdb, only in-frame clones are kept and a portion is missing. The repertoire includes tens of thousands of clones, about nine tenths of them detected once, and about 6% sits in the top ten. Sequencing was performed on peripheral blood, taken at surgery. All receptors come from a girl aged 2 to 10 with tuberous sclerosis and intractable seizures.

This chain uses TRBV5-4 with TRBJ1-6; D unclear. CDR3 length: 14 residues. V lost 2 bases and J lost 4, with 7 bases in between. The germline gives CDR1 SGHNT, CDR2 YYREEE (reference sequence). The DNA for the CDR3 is TGTGCCAGCAGCTTTTGGGATTATAATTCACCCCTCCACTTT. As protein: CASSFWDYNSPLHF. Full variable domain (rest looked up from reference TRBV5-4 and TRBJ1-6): ETGVTQSPTHLIKTRGQQVTLRCSSQSGHNTVSWYQQALGQGPQFIFQYYREEENGRGNFPPRFSGLQFPNYSSELNVNALELDDSALYLCASSFWDYNSPLHFGNGTRLTVT.

CDR3 protein: CASRRGLVSNEQFF. In DNA, the CDR3 is TGTGCCAGCAGACGCGGACTAGTTTCGAATGAGCAGTTCTTC. The chain links TRBV11-2 to TRBJ2-1; 7 bases align to TRBD2. CDR3 length equals 14 residues. Germline V lookup: CDR1 SGHAT, CDR2 FQNNGV. The V segment lost 6 bases and the J segment 7 bases; nucleotides outside the gene matches: 9.

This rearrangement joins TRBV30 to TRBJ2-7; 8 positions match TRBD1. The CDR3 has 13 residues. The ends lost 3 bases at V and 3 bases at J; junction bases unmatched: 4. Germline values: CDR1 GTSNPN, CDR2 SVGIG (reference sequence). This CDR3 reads CAWRAGQDYEQYF. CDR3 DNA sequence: TGTGCCTGGAGGGCGGGACAGGACTACGAGCAGTACTTC.

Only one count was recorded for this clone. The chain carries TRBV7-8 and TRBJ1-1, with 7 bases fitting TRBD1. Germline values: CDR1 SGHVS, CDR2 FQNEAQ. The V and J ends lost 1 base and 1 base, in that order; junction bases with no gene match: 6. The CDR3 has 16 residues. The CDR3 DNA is TGTGCCAGCAGCTTAGAGGTAGACAGGGCGAACACTGAAGCTTTCTTT. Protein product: CASSLEVDRANTEAFF.

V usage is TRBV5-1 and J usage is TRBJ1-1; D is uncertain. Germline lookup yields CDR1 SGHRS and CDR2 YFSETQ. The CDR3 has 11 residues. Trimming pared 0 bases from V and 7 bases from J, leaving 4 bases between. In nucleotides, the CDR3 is TGCGCCAGCAGCTTGGCAGGTGAAGCTTTCTTT. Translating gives CASSLAGEAFF.

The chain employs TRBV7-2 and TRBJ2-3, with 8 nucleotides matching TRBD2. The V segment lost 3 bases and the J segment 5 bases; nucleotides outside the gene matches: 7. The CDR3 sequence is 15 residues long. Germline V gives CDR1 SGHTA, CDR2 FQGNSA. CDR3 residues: CASSFGGGRVDTQYF. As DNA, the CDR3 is TGTGCCAGCAGCTTTGGCGGGGGGCGGGTAGATACGCAGTATTTT.

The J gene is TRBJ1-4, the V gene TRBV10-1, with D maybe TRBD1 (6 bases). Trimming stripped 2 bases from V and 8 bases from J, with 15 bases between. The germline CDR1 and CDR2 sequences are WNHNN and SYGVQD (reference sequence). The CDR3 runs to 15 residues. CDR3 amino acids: CASSEQTGPGEKLFF. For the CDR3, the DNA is TGCGCCAGCAGTGAGCAAACAGGGCCGGGGGAAAAACTGTTTTTT.

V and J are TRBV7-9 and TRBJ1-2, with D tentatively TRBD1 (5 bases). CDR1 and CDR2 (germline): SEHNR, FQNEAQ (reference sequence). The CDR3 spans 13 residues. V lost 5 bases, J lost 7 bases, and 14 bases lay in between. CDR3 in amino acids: CASSAGTSPGYTF. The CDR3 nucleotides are TGTGCCAGCAGCGCTGGGACTTCTCCTGGCTACACCTTC.

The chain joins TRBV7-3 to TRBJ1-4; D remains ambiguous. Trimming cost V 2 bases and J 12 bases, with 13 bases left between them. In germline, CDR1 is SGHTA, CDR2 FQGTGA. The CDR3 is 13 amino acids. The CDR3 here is CASSLEVGNQLFF. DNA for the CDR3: TGTGCCAGCAGCTTAGAGGTCGGGAACCAACTGTTTTTT.

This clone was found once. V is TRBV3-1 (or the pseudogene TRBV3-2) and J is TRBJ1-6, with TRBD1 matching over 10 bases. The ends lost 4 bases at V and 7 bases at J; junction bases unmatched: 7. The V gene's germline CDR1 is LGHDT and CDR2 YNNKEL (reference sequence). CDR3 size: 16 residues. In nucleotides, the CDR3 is TGTGCCAGCAGCCGCGAGCGGGACAGGGGAAATTCACCCCTCCACTTT. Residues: CASSRERDRGNSPLHF.

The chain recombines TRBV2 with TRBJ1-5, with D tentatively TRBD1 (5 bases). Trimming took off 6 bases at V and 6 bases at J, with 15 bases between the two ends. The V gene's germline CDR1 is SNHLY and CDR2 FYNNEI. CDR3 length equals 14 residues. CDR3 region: CASRQGSQGQPQHF. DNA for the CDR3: TGTGCCAGCAGGCAGGGAAGTCAGGGTCAGCCCCAGCATTTT.

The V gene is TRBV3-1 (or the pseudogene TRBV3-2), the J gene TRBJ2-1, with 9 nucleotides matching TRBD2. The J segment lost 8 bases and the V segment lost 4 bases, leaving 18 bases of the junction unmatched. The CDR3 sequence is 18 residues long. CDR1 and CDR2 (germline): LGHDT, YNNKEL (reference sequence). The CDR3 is CASSPLPLRGGVSDEQFF. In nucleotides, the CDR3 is TGTGCCAGCAGCCCCCTCCCCCTGCGGGGGGGCGTTTCCGATGAGCAGTTCTTC.

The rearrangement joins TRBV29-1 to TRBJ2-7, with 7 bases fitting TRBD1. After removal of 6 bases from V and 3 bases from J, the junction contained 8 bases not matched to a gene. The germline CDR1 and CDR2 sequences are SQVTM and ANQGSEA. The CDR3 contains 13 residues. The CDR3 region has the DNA TGCAGCGTGACGGGACAGAGGCTCTACGAGCAGTACTTC. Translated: CSVTGQRLYEQYF.

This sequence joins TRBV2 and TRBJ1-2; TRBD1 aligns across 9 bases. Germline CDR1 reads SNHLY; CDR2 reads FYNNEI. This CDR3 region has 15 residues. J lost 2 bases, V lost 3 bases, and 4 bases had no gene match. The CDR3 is CASSDRTGVNYGYTF. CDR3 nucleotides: TGTGCCAGCAGTGACCGGACAGGGGTAAACTATGGCTACACCTTC.

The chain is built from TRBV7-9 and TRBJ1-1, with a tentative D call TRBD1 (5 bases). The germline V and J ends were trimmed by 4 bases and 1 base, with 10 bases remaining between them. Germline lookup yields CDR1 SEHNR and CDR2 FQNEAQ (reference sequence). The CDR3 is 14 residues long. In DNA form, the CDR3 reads TGTGCCAGCAGCTGGGGGAGTGAGAACACTGAAGCTTTCTTT. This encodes CASSWGSENTEAFF.

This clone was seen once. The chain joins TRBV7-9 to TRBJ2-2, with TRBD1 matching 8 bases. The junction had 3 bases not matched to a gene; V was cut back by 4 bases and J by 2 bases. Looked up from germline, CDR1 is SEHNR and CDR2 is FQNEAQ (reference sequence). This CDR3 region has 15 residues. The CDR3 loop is CASSYGTGNTGELFF. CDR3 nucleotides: TGTGCCAGCAGCTACGGGACAGGCAACACCGGGGAGCTGTTTTTT.

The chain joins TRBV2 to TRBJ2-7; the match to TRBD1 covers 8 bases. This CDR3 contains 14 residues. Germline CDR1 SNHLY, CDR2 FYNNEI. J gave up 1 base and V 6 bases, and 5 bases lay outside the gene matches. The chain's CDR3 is CASSWTGTSYEQYF. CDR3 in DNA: TGTGCCAGCAGCTGGACAGGGACTTCCTACGAGCAGTACTTC. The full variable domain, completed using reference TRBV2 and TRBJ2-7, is EPEVTQTPSHQVTQMGQEVILRCVPISNHLYFYWYRQILGQKVEFLVSFYNNEISEKSEIFDDQFSVERPDGSNFTLKIRSTKLEDSAMYFCASSWTGTSYEQYFGPGTRLTVT.